Included here is one T cell receptor beta chain sequence, with context. The sample belongs to a study of blood T cell repertoires in COVID-19. Background on the study: Acute and convalescent COVID-19 specimens originated in the United States, Italy and Spain. PBMCs, B-cell-depleted T cells, or T cells provided the cDNA or gDNA that made up the material.

Methods used by the authors: Estimated nucleated cell counts came from reference gene primer amplification. The assay was immunoSEQ multiplex PCR, and TCRdb's table has in-frame clones only and misses some. Clonal size and the V and J genes are those of that table, whereas D and trimming came from the DNA. In the table there are about 120,000 clones, roughly 87% of which are singletons. The CDR3 has 15 amino acids. The V gene end was trimmed by 5 bases and the J gene end by 7 bases; junction bases not matched to a gene: 8. Per germline, CDR1 MGHRA and CDR2 YSYEKL. The chain links TRBV4-1 to TRBJ1-4; 9 nucleotides match TRBD1. The sample was peripheral blood. The sequence came from a man aged 80 or over with acute or convalescent COVID-19. The CDR3 sequence: CASSSQGAPSEKLFF. The CDR3 DNA reads TGCGCCAGCAGCTCACAGGGGGCCCCTAGTGAAAAACTGTTTTTT.